The next 23 T cell receptor beta chains were all read from a single sample in a study of blood T cell repertoires in COVID-19. The protocol was immunoSEQ multiplex PCR, while the TCRdb copy is restricted to in-frame clones and leaves out a portion. The sample carries more than 250,000 clones, around 89% recorded once. Sequencing was carried out using PBMCs or T cells enriched from blood (not recorded which). Receptors originate from a woman aged 18-29 years with acute COVID-19.

The rearrangement links TRBV10-1 to TRBJ2-1; 11 bases align to TRBD1. CDR3 length: 15 residues. Looked up from germline, CDR1 is WNHNN and CDR2 is SYGVQD (reference sequence). Germline trimming cut 7 bases from V and 7 bases from J; bases unmatched to any gene: 9. The CDR3 coding sequence is TGCGCCAGCACCCTCGGACAGGGGGCTATGAATGAGCAGTTCTTC. Translated: CASTLGQGAMNEQFF.

This clone showed up just a few times. The chain employs TRBV28 and TRBJ1-5; D is possibly TRBD1 (5 bases). V lost 2 bases and J lost 4, with 12 bases in between. The CDR3 is made up of 15 amino acids. The germline V gene has CDR1 MDHEN and CDR2 SYDVKM. This chain's CDR3 is CASSLAGANNQPQHF. CDR3 sequence (DNA): TGTGCCAGCAGTTTAGCTGGGGCGAATAATCAGCCCCAGCATTTT.

This chain links TRBV19 with TRBJ2-7; 7 bases fit TRBD2. This CDR3 contains 14 residues. Unmatched junction bases numbered 2, after V lost 3 bases and J lost 0 bases. Germline V gene lookup returns CDR1 LNHDA and CDR2 SQIVND (reference sequence). The CDR3: CASSMGLPSYEQYF. The CDR3 DNA reads TGTGCCAGTAGTATGGGACTACCCTCCTACGAGCAGTACTTC.

The chain combines TRBV4-1 with TRBJ2-5; 7 positions match TRBD2. Per the germline V gene, CDR1 is MGHRA and CDR2 is YSYEKL. Trimming took 4 bases from V and 2 from J; bases not matched to a gene: 7. The length of the CDR3 is 15 residues. This chain's CDR3 is CASSLTLAAQETQYF. The DNA for the CDR3 is TGCGCCAGCAGCCTCACCCTAGCGGCACAAGAGACCCAGTACTTC.

This rearrangement joins TRBV11-3 to TRBJ2-2; weak D call: TRBD2 (5 bases). The CDR3 consists of 14 residues. V gave up 5 bases and J gave up 6 bases, with 13 bases separating them. The germline V gene encodes CDR1 SGHNT and CDR2 YENEEA. The CDR3 bases are TGTGCCAGCAGCAACTCTCGTAGCGCCGGGGAGCTGTTTTTT. This encodes CASSNSRSAGELFF. The full variable domain, with the rest looked up from reference TRBV11-3 and TRBJ2-2, is EAGVVQSPRYKIIEKKQPVAFWCNPISGHNTLYWYLQNLGQGPELLIRYENEEAVDDSQLPKDRFSAERLKGVDSTLKIQPAELGDSAVYLCASSNSRSAGELFFGEGSRLTVL.

This chain connects TRBV30 to TRBJ1-2; TRBD1 aligns across 7 bases. CDR1 and CDR2 (germline): GTSNPN, SVGIG (reference sequence). CDR3 length: 13 residues. J lost 7 bases, V lost 4 bases, and 9 bases had no gene match. This CDR3 is CAWMLGQHSGYTF. The CDR3 region has the DNA TGTGCCTGGATGTTGGGACAGCACTCTGGCTACACCTTC.

This chain joins TRBV6-5 and TRBJ1-2; the D gene is possibly TRBD1 (5 bases). The V end was cut by 6 bases, the J end by 5 bases, with 19 bases between. The V gene's germline CDR1 is MNHEY and CDR2 SVGAGI. CDR3 length equals 15 residues. Here the CDR3 DNA reads TGTGCCAGCAGATCCGAAGGGGTTTGGAAATATGGCTACACCTTC. Translating gives CASRSEGVWKYGYTF.

The chain carries TRBV10-3 and TRBJ2-7; D may be TRBD2 (5 bases). With 10 bases removed from V and 6 bases from J, the gap between germline ends came to 10 bases. The CDR3 spans 10 residues. CDR1 ENHRY and CDR2 SYGVKD come from the germline V gene. The CDR3 here is CATGLVEQYF. CDR3 nucleotides: TGTGCCACTGGACTTGTCGAGCAGTACTTC.

Written as DNA, the CDR3 is TGTGCCAGCAGTGAAACTTGGGGGGGCACAGATACGCAGTATTTT. It codes for CASSETWGGTDTQYF. V and J are TRBV6-1 and TRBJ2-3; perhaps TRBD2 as D (6 bases). CDR1 and CDR2 (germline): MNHNS, SASEGT. CDR3 length: 15 residues. With 2 bases removed from V and 1 base from J, the gap between germline ends came to 10 bases.

This clone showed up just a few times. The V gene is TRBV6-5, the J gene TRBJ1-5; TRBD1 matches 7 bases. CDR1 and CDR2 from the germline V gene are MNHEY and SVGAGI. CDR3 size: 13 residues. V was pared by 6 bases and J by 5 bases, with 4 bases of the junction left unmatched. The CDR3 DNA reads as TGTGCCAGCAGCTTGACAGGGCATCAGCCCCAGCATTTT. Protein: CASSLTGHQPQHF.

The chain uses TRBV4-3 and TRBJ2-1; 8 bases agree with TRBD2. Trimming removed 0 bases from V and 6 bases from J; junction bases left unmatched: 13. There are 18 residues in the CDR3. CDR1 LGHNA and CDR2 YSLEER come from the germline V gene. The CDR3 DNA reads as TGCGCCAGCAGCCAAGATCGGGGTGGCGGGAGGCCGGGCAATGAGCAGTTCTTC. As protein: CASSQDRGGGRPGNEQFF.

This clone came up once. This sequence joins TRBV19 and TRBJ1-5; unclear D gene. Germline V lookup: CDR1 LNHDA, CDR2 SQIVND (reference sequence). The CDR3 runs 15 residues. The V gene lost 6 bases and the J gene lost 0 bases, with 12 bases spanning the gap. In nucleotides, the CDR3 is TGTGCCAGTAGGGTCGGAGAATATAGCAATCAGCCCCAGCATTTT. Translated, it gives CASRVGEYSNQPQHF.

The V call is TRBV29-1, the J call TRBJ1-2, with TRBD1 identical over 11 bases. The germline V gene has CDR1 SQVTM and CDR2 ANQGSEA. V shed 6 bases, J shed 0 bases, and the junction held 9 bases outside the gene matches. CDR3 size: 16 residues. The CDR3 protein is CSVHSGTGGTNYGYTF. The CDR3 region has the DNA TGCAGCGTCCACAGTGGGACAGGGGGAACTAACTATGGCTACACCTTC.

This chain connects TRBV10-2 to TRBJ1-1, with D possibly matching TRBD1 (6 bases). This CDR3 is 13 amino acids long. V was clipped by 6 bases and J by 4 bases, with 12 bases between them. CDR1 and CDR2 (germline): WSHSY, SAAADI. The CDR3 spells CASSLQGPTEAFF. CDR3 nucleotides: TGCGCCAGCAGCCTACAGGGACCCACTGAAGCTTTCTTT.

This clone was counted a few times. This chain joins TRBV5-4 and TRBJ1-3; D possibly corresponds to TRBD1 (5 bases). V gave up 4 bases and J gave up 4 bases, with 9 bases separating them. The CDR3 covers 13 residues. In germline, CDR1 is SGHNT, CDR2 YYREEE (reference sequence). CDR3 DNA: TGTGCCAGCAGCCCGGGACTCGGAAACACCATATATTTT. The encoded protein is CASSPGLGNTIYF.

The J gene is TRBJ2-3, the V gene TRBV19; 7 bases match TRBD1. The CDR3 runs 15 residues. From germline, CDR1 is LNHDA and CDR2 SQIVND (reference sequence). Unmatched junction bases numbered 10, after V lost 4 bases and J lost 6 bases. In DNA form, the CDR3 reads TGTGCCAGTAGTACCGACAGGGTGACGGCGGATACGCAGTATTTT. Its protein product is CASSTDRVTADTQYF.

The J gene is TRBJ2-3, the V gene TRBV10-1; D possibly corresponds to TRBD2 (6 bases). V lost 4 bases and J 3 bases, leaving 11 bases between the germline ends. Germline V gene lookup returns CDR1 WNHNN and CDR2 SYGVQD (reference sequence). The CDR3 runs to 14 residues. The CDR3 DNA sequence: TGCGCCAGCAGTGGCTCAGGGAGGACAGATACGCAGTATTTT. Its translation is CASSGSGRTDTQYF.

This clone was detected only once. The chain combines TRBV6-2 or TRBV6-3 with TRBJ2-4, with D possibly matching TRBD2 (6 bases). Trimming took off 2 bases at V and 12 bases at J, with 14 bases between the two ends. Germline V gene sequence: CDR1 MNHEY, CDR2 SVGEGT. The CDR3 runs 13 residues. The CDR3 nucleotides read TGTGCCAGCAGTTACGTAAACGGGGGATATCAGTACTTC. It yields the protein CASSYVNGGYQYF.

The chain is built from TRBV2 and TRBJ2-5; D perhaps matches TRBD1 (5 bases). CDR1 SNHLY and CDR2 FYNNEI come from the germline V gene. With 7 bases removed from V and 2 bases from J, the gap between germline ends came to 14 bases. This CDR3 comprises 14 residues. CDR3 protein: CASNFDSAQETQYF. The CDR3 nucleotides read TGTGCCAGCAATTTCGACAGTGCACAAGAGACCCAGTACTTC.

The gene calls are TRBV14 and TRBJ2-4; 7 nucleotides match TRBD2. CDR1 and CDR2 from the germline V gene are SGHDN and FVKESK. This CDR3 is built from 16 residues. The V and J ends lost 1 base and 0 bases, in that order; junction bases with no gene match: 3. In nucleotides, the CDR3 is TGTGCCAGCAGCCAAGGGTTAGCGGGAGCCAAAAACATTCAGTACTTC. Protein product: CASSQGLAGAKNIQYF.

The chain links TRBV28 to TRBJ1-4; 8 nucleotides agree with TRBD1. V was clipped by 5 bases and J by 7 bases; unmatched bases: 6. The germline V gene encodes CDR1 MDHEN and CDR2 SYDVKM. The CDR3 extends over 14 amino acids. CDR3 loop: CASSGQGGGEKLFF. CDR3 DNA sequence: TGTGCCAGCAGTGGACAGGGAGGGGGTGAAAAACTGTTTTTT.

Only one count was recorded for this clone. V usage is TRBV6-5 and J usage is TRBJ2-7, with 11 bases that match TRBD2. The CDR3 extends over 16 amino acids. The V segment lost 2 bases and the J segment 2 bases; nucleotides outside the gene matches: 5. Looked up from germline, CDR1 is MNHEY and CDR2 is SVGAGI. CDR3 in amino acids: CASSYRLAGPPYEQYF. In DNA, the CDR3 is TGTGCCAGCAGTTACCGACTAGCGGGGCCCCCCTACGAGCAGTACTTC.

The chain joins TRBV20-1 to TRBJ2-7; TRBD2 aligns across 10 bases. V was pared by 3 bases and J by 7 bases, with 12 bases of the junction left unmatched. CDR1 is DFQATT and CDR2 is SNEGSKA in the germline V gene (reference sequence). This CDR3 contains 15 residues. As DNA, the CDR3 is TGCAGTGCTAGTTCGGCTGGGACTAGCGTTAGGGAGCAGTACTTC. It specifies CSASSAGTSVREQYF.